This TCR beta chain was found in a study of blood T cell repertoires in COVID-19. Overall study: The United States, Italy and Spain provided the acute and convalescent COVID-19 samples.

V lost 8 bases, J lost 2 bases, and 11 bases stayed unmatched. This CDR3 is 15 amino acids long. Germline-derived CDR1 and CDR2 are LNHDA and SQIVND (reference sequence). Original data processing: Amplifying reference gene primers gave estimates of nucleated cell counts. Measured with immunoSEQ multiplex PCR; TCRdb has only the in-frame clones, and not every one. V and J calls and clone size are those listed in that table; D and trimming were worked out from the DNA. The profile shows approximately 100,000 clones, 85% to 90% of them singletons. This receptor was identified in a woman aged 80 or older with acute or convalescent COVID-19. Sequenced input: peripheral blood. This chain uses TRBV19 with TRBJ1-2, with 7 positions matching TRBD1. The CDR3 DNA follows: TGTGCCAGTCAACAATACAGGGGCGTAAACTATGGCTACACCTTC. Translated: CASQQYRGVNYGYTF.